These 19 T cell receptor beta chains originate from one sample sequenced in a study of metastatic and nonmetastatic thyroid tumors (dated by TCRdb to 2018 to 2020). Library generation was performed with PCR. Sequencer: Illumina HiSeq 4000. In-frame beta chains were kept once TCRdb had trimmed the public reads at Q25 with fastp and called clones with MiXCR. For this sample the table gives around 59,000 clones, of which about 16% were detected only once. The top ten hold just under 9.5% of the sample. Before undergoing thyroid surgery, none of the patients had been given any kind of treatment. Sequencing was carried out using blood. The source is a male donor with papillary thyroid cancer or a benign thyroid nodule (not recorded which). Some clones in this sample may be carry-over from other donors' samples.

Of note for this clone: This may be a read error, as it is one base from a much larger clone. This sequence joins TRBV14 and TRBJ1-1; a weak D match, TRBD1 (5 bases). V was cut by 4 bases and J by 3 bases, with 18 bases left in between. The CDR3 is made up of 16 amino acids. Germline V gene lookup returns CDR1 SGHDN and CDR2 FVKESK. The CDR3 DNA sequence: TGTGCCAGCAGCCTCTCTCGGGGCAGGGATTACACTGAAGCTTTCTTT. It encodes CASSLSRGRDYTEAFF.

Only a few counts were recorded for this clone. V gene TRBV19 combines with J gene TRBJ2-1; TRBD2 agrees at 7 bases. This CDR3 contains 13 residues. Germline values: CDR1 LNHDA, CDR2 SQIVND (reference sequence). J was trimmed by 4 bases and V by 8 bases; bases with no gene match: 5. This chain's CDR3 is CASGGGEYNEQFF. The CDR3 DNA follows: TGTGCCAGTGGGGGGGGGGAATACAATGAGCAGTTCTTC.

The table lists this clone with many counts. The chain recombines TRBV10-3 with TRBJ2-6; D remains ambiguous. The V end was cut by 0 bases, the J end by 0 bases, with 3 bases between. Per germline, CDR1 ENHRY and CDR2 SYGVKD. The length of the CDR3 is 15 residues. The CDR3 sequence is CAISESVSGANVLTF. CDR3 DNA sequence: TGTGCCATCAGTGAGTCGGTCTCTGGGGCCAACGTCCTGACTTTC.

This clone has only a few counts. This may be a read error, as it is one base from a much larger clone. The CDR3 loop is CASSPGLAGGDEQLF. Written as DNA, the CDR3 is TGTGCCAGCAGCCCGGGACTAGCGGGAGGCGATGAGCAGTTATTC. The chain carries TRBV9 and TRBJ2-1, with 15 bases identical to TRBD2. CDR1 and CDR2 from the germline V gene are SGDLS and YYNGEE. The CDR3 sequence is 15 residues long.

This clone was seen ten or more times. The chain carries TRBV19 and TRBJ2-3; 8 positions agree with TRBD1. Germline V gives CDR1 LNHDA, CDR2 SQIVND (reference sequence). The CDR3 is 14 residues long. V lost 5 bases and J lost 8; bases outside the gene matches: 9. The CDR3 sequence: CASSQGTGSGTQYF. The DNA of the CDR3 is TGTGCCAGTAGTCAAGGGACAGGTTCGGGTACGCAGTATTTT.

The table lists this clone with many counts. The chain joins TRBV11-2 to TRBJ2-2; D is unclear. Between the trimmed V and J ends, which lost 5 bases and 1 base, there was a span of 14 bases. Germline CDR1 and CDR2: SGHAT and FQNNGV. This CDR3 has 16 amino acids. CDR3 coding DNA: TGTGCCAGCAGCCCCGTTGCGGTCGGGAACACCGGGGAGCTGTTTTTT. Translated: CASSPVAVGNTGELFF. Using reference TRBV11-2 and TRBJ2-2 for the parts outside the CDR3, the full variable domain is EAGVAQSPRYKIIEKRQSVAFWCNPISGHATLYWYQQILGQGPKLLIQFQNNGVVDDSQLPKDRFSAERLKGVDSTLKIQPAKLEDSAVYLCASSPVAVGNTGELFFGEGSRLTVL.

This clone has just a few counts. Since a much larger clone is just one base distant, this may be a read error. Other DNA sequences of this sample code for an identical CDR3. The chain employs TRBV7-6 and TRBJ1-1; no reliable D call. The CDR3 contains 12 residues. Trimming removed 4 bases at V and 2 bases at J, with 5 bases between. Germline V lookup: CDR1 SGHVS, CDR2 FNYEAQ. CDR3 in amino acids: CASSYGNTEAFF. As DNA, the CDR3 is TGTGCCAGCAGCTATGGTAACACTGAAGCTTTCTTT.

In this sample, this clone turned up a few times. The chain combines TRBV4-1 with TRBJ2-5; 12 positions match TRBD2. The CDR3 consists of 17 residues. V shed 1 base, J shed 5 bases, and the junction held 8 bases outside the gene matches. Germline CDR1 and CDR2: MGHRA and YSYEKL. CDR3 sequence reads: CASSQAGLAGSSETQYF. The CDR3 region has the DNA TGCGCCAGCAGCCAAGCAGGACTAGCGGGAAGCAGTGAGACCCAGTACTTC.

This clone was detected ten times or more. The chain links TRBV5-1 to TRBJ1-3; 7 bases are a match to TRBD1. Germline V CDR1 and CDR2: SGHRS, YFSETQ. The ends lost 4 bases at V and 4 bases at J; junction bases unmatched: 5. This CDR3 has 14 amino acids. The CDR3 region has the DNA TGCGCCAGCAGCGACCCGGGACAGGGAAACACCATATATTTT. Translating it yields CASSDPGQGNTIYF.

This clone has more than one count but fewer than ten. V usage is TRBV6-1 and J usage is TRBJ1-6, with TRBD1 matching over 8 bases. Germline V gene lookup returns CDR1 MNHNS and CDR2 SASEGT. The CDR3 runs to 16 residues. J gave up 10 bases and V 2 bases, and 10 bases lay outside the gene matches. The CDR3: CASSEPVRGHGSPLHF. DNA for the CDR3: TGTGCCAGCAGTGAACCCGTCAGGGGGCACGGGTCACCCCTCCACTTT.

A remark on this clone: The junction and the germline gene differ at one end; a read error may be behind it. This sequence joins TRBV5-1 and TRBJ1-1, with D unresolved. The CDR3 totals 11 residues. The germline V gene has CDR1 SGHRS and CDR2 YFSETQ. The CDR3 spells CARSLEKEALF. The DNA for the CDR3 is TGCGCCAGAAGCTTGGAGAAAGAAGCTTTATTT. Filled out from reference TRBV5-1 and TRBJ1-1, the complete variable domain reads KAGVTQTPRYLIKTRGQQVTLSCSPISGHRSVSWYQQTPGQGLQFLFEYFSETQRNKGNFPGRFSGRQFSNSRSEMNVSTLELGDSALYLCARSLEKEALFGQGTRLTVV.

This clone has ten or more counts. The chain employs TRBV5-1 and TRBJ1-1; D is unclear. Germline CDR1 SGHRS, CDR2 YFSETQ. V was cut by 6 bases and J by 0 bases, with 9 bases left in between. The CDR3 has 13 amino acids. The DNA for the CDR3 is TGCGCCAGCAAAAACATCATGAACACTGAAGCTTTCTTT. Its protein is CASKNIMNTEAFF.

This clone has ten or more counts. The chain joins TRBV6-1 to TRBJ1-1, with D possibly matching TRBD1 (5 bases). The V end lost 6 bases, the J end lost 3 bases, and 14 bases lay between the germline ends. CDR1 and CDR2 (germline): MNHNS, SASEGT. CDR3 length: 14 residues. The CDR3 loop reads CASSISSGDTEAFF. The CDR3, as DNA: TGTGCCAGCAGCATATCCTCGGGGGACACTGAAGCTTTCTTT.

This clone showed up many times. This rearrangement joins TRBV13 to TRBJ2-5; 12 bases map to TRBD2. This CDR3 has 16 amino acids. After removal of 4 bases from V and 3 bases from J, the junction contained 6 bases not matched to a gene. CDR1 is PRHDT and CDR2 is FYEKMQ in the germline V gene (reference sequence). The CDR3 DNA sequence: TGTGCCAGCAGCTCGGCGACTAGCGGGGGAGAAGAGACCCAGTACTTC. Encoded protein: CASSSATSGGEETQYF.

The chain employs TRBV7-2 and TRBJ1-2; a possible D gene is TRBD1 (6 bases). This CDR3 has 15 residues. The V gene lost 1 base and the J gene lost 4 bases, with 13 bases spanning the gap. Germline V gene sequence: CDR1 SGHTA, CDR2 FQGNSA. CDR3 DNA sequence: TGTGCCAGCAGCTTAGGGGCCGGGGGGCGCTATGGCTACACCTTC. Translated: CASSLGAGGRYGYTF.

This clone was seen at least ten times. The genes are TRBV5-1 and TRBJ2-7; D unresolved. Germline V CDR1 and CDR2: SGHRS, YFSETQ. Trimming stripped 3 bases from V and 0 bases from J, with 13 bases between. This CDR3 has 15 residues. The CDR3 reads CASSSPTENSYEQYF. The CDR3 nucleotides read TGCGCCAGCAGCTCCCCAACAGAGAACTCCTACGAGCAGTACTTC. Supplemented by reference TRBV5-1 and TRBJ2-7, the full variable domain reads KAGVTQTPRYLIKTRGQQVTLSCSPISGHRSVSWYQQTPGQGLQFLFEYFSETQRNKGNFPGRFSGRQFSNSRSEMNVSTLELGDSALYLCASSSPTENSYEQYFGPGTRLTVT.

This clone was observed many times. The gene calls are TRBV5-1 and TRBJ2-1; D remains ambiguous. Germline lookup yields CDR1 SGHRS and CDR2 YFSETQ. The CDR3 consists of 12 residues. Trimming shortened V by 1 base and J by 5 bases, and 4 bases separated the two germline ends. CDR3 amino acids: CASSLMDNEQFF. The CDR3 DNA follows: TGCGCCAGCAGCTTGATGGACAATGAGCAGTTCTTC.

V and J are TRBV5-1 and TRBJ1-5; D unresolved. Deletions cut 4 bases from V and 11 bases from J, with 22 bases between. This CDR3 is 15 amino acids long. Germline V CDR1 and CDR2: SGHRS, YFSETQ. Written as DNA, the CDR3 is TGCGCCAGCAGCCCTGACGCATCGGATCCTTCGACCCAGCATTTT. It is translated as CASSPDASDPSTQHF.

J is TRBJ2-3 and V is TRBV11-2; 7 bases agree with TRBD2. The CDR3 is 16 residues long. Losses at the gene ends were 3 bases for V and 6 bases for J; bases not matched to a gene: 12. The germline gives CDR1 SGHAT, CDR2 FQNNGV. The DNA for the CDR3 is TGTGCCAGCAGCTTGGTTATCGGGAGGCGATACGATACGCAGTATTTT. This codes for CASSLVIGRRYDTQYF.